This section outlines one T cell receptor beta chain sequence together with its context. This sample is drawn from a study of blood T cell repertoires in COVID-19. Overall study: The analysed material was cDNA or gDNA that came from T cells, B-cell-depleted T cells, or PBMCs.

Germline-derived CDR1 and CDR2 are MNHEY and SVGEGT. CDR3 length: 15 amino acids. The ends lost 2 bases at V and 8 bases at J; junction bases unmatched: 11. Assay used: immunoSEQ multiplex PCR; TCRdb lists only in-frame clones, some missing. The top ten clones hold approximately 6.6% of a sample with some 270,000 clones, 85% of them seen once. A PCR-confirmed or clinician-diagnosed COVID-19 case had contacted exposed participants within 2 weeks of entry. Material: PBMCs or T cells enriched from blood (not recorded which). The chain recombines TRBV6-2 or TRBV6-3 with TRBJ1-2; 7 bases map to TRBD1. The receptor was derived from a woman aged 45 to 65 who had been exposed to COVID-19. The CDR3 spells CASSYTRQGSSGYTF. The CDR3 DNA reads as TGTGCCAGCAGTTACACTCGACAGGGATCTTCGGGCTACACCTTC.